This T cell receptor (beta chain) stems from a study of blood T cell repertoires in COVID-19. As for the study in general: The United States, Italy and Spain provided the acute and convalescent COVID-19 samples.

Germline CDR1 SGDLS, CDR2 YYNGEE. CDR3 length: 15 residues. Trimming cost V 3 bases and J 3 bases, with 13 bases left between them. In the study's own analysis: For nucleated cells, counts were estimated from reference gene primer amplification. The method was immunoSEQ multiplex PCR; TCRdb's version includes in-frame clones alone and lacks a portion of them. The DNA was the basis for D and trimming; V, J and clone size are from that table. The sample carries over 120,000 clones, over 70% recorded once. The V call is TRBV9, the J call TRBJ1-3; the D gene is possibly TRBD1 (5 bases). This sequence originates from a woman aged 45-59 years with acute or convalescent COVID-19. Sequenced: peripheral blood. The CDR3 DNA sequence: TGTGCCAGCAGCGGCTTGCAGGGAAGTGGAAACACCATATATTTT. Its protein product is CASSGLQGSGNTIYF.